These 14 T cell receptor beta chains were sequenced from one sample in a study of T cell changes during pregnancy in multiple sclerosis. Libraries were prepared by immunoSEQ multiplex PCR; TCRdb keeps only in-frame clonotypes and omits some of them. This table has about 75,000 clones, about 90% appearing once. Material: peripheral blood, obtained in the first trimester of pregnancy. The receptors were sampled from a female donor in good health, enrolled as a control in a pregnancy study.

The chain links TRBV6-4 to TRBJ2-1; possible D gene TRBD2, 5 bases. Germline-derived CDR1 and CDR2 are MRHNA and SNTAGT. The V and J ends lost 2 bases and 6 bases respectively, with 11 bases between them. CDR3 size: 14 residues. The CDR3 sequence is CASSDGRGGNEQFF. The DNA of the CDR3 is TGTGCCAGCAGTGACGGGCGCGGAGGCAATGAGCAGTTCTTC.

The sample holds one count of this clone. The chain links TRBV6-5 to TRBJ1-5, with TRBD1 matching 8 bases. CDR3 length: 16 residues. The J segment lost 3 bases and the V segment lost 4 bases, leaving 8 bases of the junction unmatched. The V gene's germline CDR1 is MNHEY and CDR2 SVGAGI. As DNA, the CDR3 is TGTGCCAGCAGTTTGTATCGACAGGGGAACAATCAGCCCCAGCATTTT. It yields the protein CASSLYRQGNNQPQHF.

This chain links TRBV29-1 with TRBJ1-6; weak D call: TRBD1 (5 bases). The germline V gene encodes CDR1 SQVTM and CDR2 ANQGSEA. This CDR3 has 13 residues. Trimming left V 6 bases short and J 6 bases short, with 12 bases between. Written as DNA, the CDR3 is TGCAGCGTACTCGACAGCGCTAATTCACCCCTCCACTTT. Its translation: CSVLDSANSPLHF.

V gene TRBV5-1 combines with J gene TRBJ2-1; perhaps TRBD2 as D (5 bases). Germline values: CDR1 SGHRS, CDR2 YFSETQ. V was trimmed by 5 bases and J by 5 bases, leaving 14 bases between them. The length of the CDR3 is 14 residues. CDR3 bases: TGCGCCAGCAGACTAGGTGTAGTCGACAATGAGCAGTTCTTC. This encodes CASRLGVVDNEQFF.

The chain couples TRBV23-1 to TRBJ1-2; 7 nucleotides match TRBD1. TRBV23-1 is an ORF; its function is uncertain. J lost 4 bases, V lost 3 bases, and 8 bases had no gene match. The length of the CDR3 is 15 residues. The chain's CDR3 is CASSHPDREIYGYTF. Here the CDR3 DNA reads TGCGCCAGCAGTCACCCCGACAGGGAGATCTATGGCTACACCTTC.

The chain joins TRBV5-1 to TRBJ2-3, with D hard to call. The germline V gene encodes CDR1 SGHRS and CDR2 YFSETQ. The V gene lost 7 bases and the J gene lost 1 base, with 13 bases spanning the gap. The length of the CDR3 is 14 residues. CDR3 nucleotides: TGCGCCAGCGGCCATTCACGGGGCACAGATACGCAGTATTTT. This translates into CASGHSRGTDTQYF.

The chain recombines TRBV5-4 with TRBJ1-1, with a tentative D call TRBD1 (6 bases). Trimming left V 4 bases short and J 0 bases short, with 22 bases between. The CDR3 consists of 18 residues. In germline, CDR1 is SGHNT, CDR2 YYREEE (reference sequence). CDR3 in amino acids: CASSRGGDRQPLNTEAFF. The CDR3 nucleotides read TGTGCCAGCAGCCGGGGGGGCGACAGGCAACCCTTGAACACTGAAGCTTTCTTT.

The chain joins TRBV6-6 to TRBJ1-1; TRBD1 agrees at 7 bases. There are 14 residues in the CDR3. CDR1 and CDR2 from the germline V gene are MNHNY and SVGAGI (reference sequence). After removal of 10 bases from V and 0 bases from J, the junction contained 8 bases not matched to a gene. The DNA for the CDR3 is TGTGCCACCACCCCGGGACAGATGAACACTGAAGCTTTCTTT. Encoded protein: CATTPGQMNTEAFF.

The gene calls are TRBV5-5 and TRBJ1-2; D is perhaps TRBD1 (5 bases). V was cut by 0 bases and J by 2 bases, with 8 bases left in between. The germline CDR1 and CDR2 sequences are SGHKS and YYEKEE (reference sequence). CDR3 length: 14 residues. This CDR3 reads CASSLAGSNYGYTF. CDR3 in DNA: TGTGCCAGCAGCTTGGCAGGGTCGAACTATGGCTACACCTTC.

The chain links TRBV5-5 to TRBJ1-5; 8 bases fit TRBD1. Germline V gene data show CDR1 as SGHKS and CDR2 as YYEKEE (reference sequence). The CDR3 runs to 15 residues. Trimming at V came to 4 bases and at J to 2 bases, leaving 5 bases not matched to a gene. CDR3 nucleotides: TGTGCCAGCAGCGTACAGGGGGGGGGCAATCAGCCCCAGCATTTT. Translating gives CASSVQGGGNQPQHF.

The J gene is TRBJ2-2, the V gene TRBV19; weak D call: TRBD2 (7 bases). Per germline, CDR1 LNHDA and CDR2 SQIVND (reference sequence). Trimming pared 1 base from V and 5 bases from J, leaving 14 bases between. The CDR3 loop spans 16 amino acids. The CDR3 bases are TGTGCCAGTAGTATAGGCGGGGGCTGGGGTACCGGGGAGCTGTTTTTT. Amino acids: CASSIGGGWGTGELFF. The whole variable domain, remainder taken from reference TRBV19 and TRBJ2-2, is DGGITQSPKYLFRKEGQNVTLSCEQNLNHDAMYWYRQDPGQGLRLIYYSQIVNDFQKGDIAEGYSVSREKKESFPLTVTSAQKNPTAFYLCASSIGGGWGTGELFFGEGSRLTVL.

This chain joins TRBV6-1 and TRBJ1-5; no clear D gene. V lost 8 bases to trimming and J lost 3 bases, with 11 bases between them. This CDR3 contains 13 residues. CDR1 is MNHNS, CDR2 SASEGT, per germline. CDR3 bases: TGTGCCAGCCTCCGGGAGTCCAATCAGCCCCAGCATTTT. Amino acids: CASLRESNQPQHF.

The chain is built from TRBV6-6 and TRBJ2-1; D unclear. With 2 bases removed from V and 0 bases from J, the gap between germline ends came to 11 bases. The CDR3 is 16 amino acids. Germline CDR1 reads MNHNY; CDR2 reads SVGAGI (reference sequence). CDR3 in DNA: TGTGCCAGCAGTTACGGTTTGTCCAGCTCCTACAATGAGCAGTTCTTC. Translating it yields CASSYGLSSSYNEQFF.

The V gene is TRBV7-9, the J gene TRBJ1-1; D ambiguous. The V and J ends lost 1 base and 1 base respectively, with 10 bases between them. CDR1 is SEHNR and CDR2 is FQNEAQ in the germline V gene (reference sequence). The CDR3 length is 15 residues. The CDR3 DNA follows: TGTGCCAGCAGCTTAGGTTCGGGGAAGAACACTGAAGCTTTCTTT. It yields the protein CASSLGSGKNTEAFF.